Following are 8 T cell receptor beta chains from one sample sequenced in a study of response to subunit inactivated influenza vaccine. Using its own MiXCR run on the RT-PCR reads, TCRdb lists one record per CDR3 protein. The sample has about 190,000 distinct CDR3 sequences; approximately 15% are singletons. Sequenced material: CD8+ T cells sorted from PBMCs, taken 4 to 6 days after vaccination. The receptors here all came from a man in his fifties or sixties who received an inactivated influenza vaccine.

The chain is built from TRBV12-3 or TRBV12-4 and TRBJ1-1; TRBD1 agrees at 9 bases. The CDR3 spans 14 residues. The V segment lost 5 bases and the J segment 7 bases; nucleotides outside the gene matches: 8. In nucleotides, the CDR3 is TGTGCCAGCAGTGCTACAGGGGGCGGGAGTGAAGCTTTCTTT. Protein product: CASSATGGGSEAFF.

The V gene is TRBV11-2, the J gene TRBJ2-7, with TRBD2 as a possible D gene (6 bases). CDR1 is SGHAT and CDR2 is FQNNGV in the germline V gene. This CDR3 is built from 16 residues. The V end lost 3 bases, the J end lost 6 bases, and 21 bases lay between the germline ends. CDR3 in DNA: TGTGCCAGCAGCTTTTCCCTACCGCGGGAACGGGTCGAGCAGTACTTC. It codes for CASSFSLPRERVEQYF.

The chain carries TRBV6-2 or TRBV6-3 and TRBJ2-2, with 10 bases that match TRBD1. Germline V lookup: CDR1 MNHEY, CDR2 SVGEGT. The V gene end was trimmed by 10 bases and the J gene end by 6 bases; junction bases not matched to a gene: 14. The CDR3 consists of 16 residues. CDR3 DNA sequence: TGTGCCACCGGAACCTCCGGGACAGGGGACGCCGGGGAGCTGTTTTTT. It specifies CATGTSGTGDAGELFF.

The rearrangement links TRBV6-1 to TRBJ2-2; D is unresolved. In germline, CDR1 is MNHNS, CDR2 SASEGT. CDR3 size: 13 residues. Deletions cut 10 bases from V and 2 bases from J, with 11 bases between. In DNA form, the CDR3 reads TGTGCCACCGGCCCAGCCAACACCGGGGAGCTGTTTTTT. It specifies CATGPANTGELFF.

This clonotype was counted at least ten times. V and J are TRBV4-3 and TRBJ2-2; D might be TRBD1 (7 bases). This CDR3 region has 19 residues. V gave up 2 bases and J gave up 2 bases, with 21 bases separating them. CDR1 is LGHNA and CDR2 is YSLEER in the germline V gene. In nucleotides, the CDR3 is TGCGCCAGCAGCCAATGGTCGTACCGGGGGACAGTCAACACCGGGGAGCTGTTTTTT. Encoded protein: CASSQWSYRGTVNTGELFF.

The chain uses TRBV4-3 and TRBJ2-5; D is possibly TRBD1 (6 bases). Looked up from germline, CDR1 is LGHNA and CDR2 is YSLEER. Trimming removed 1 base from V and 2 bases from J, with 17 bases in between. CDR3 length equals 17 residues. CDR3 region: CASSQGVSGAIQETQYF. The CDR3 bases are TGCGCCAGCAGCCAAGGCGTATCAGGGGCCATACAAGAGACCCAGTACTTC.

CDR3 residues: CASGSGSHEQYF. The DNA of the CDR3 is TGTGCCTCCGGTAGCGGGAGCCACGAGCAGTACTTC. V gene TRBV9 combines with J gene TRBJ2-7, with TRBD2 matching 9 bases. V lost 10 bases, J lost 5 bases, and 7 bases stayed unmatched. The germline gives CDR1 SGDLS, CDR2 YYNGEE. This CDR3 has 12 residues.

This clonotype came up a few times. The V gene is TRBV15, the J gene TRBJ2-5; a possible D gene is TRBD1 (6 bases). The CDR3 loop spans 15 amino acids. V dropped 0 bases and J dropped 3 bases, with 11 bases sitting between them. Germline CDR1 LNHNV, CDR2 YYDKDF (reference sequence). This CDR3 reads CATSRDWGTKETQYF. The CDR3 DNA is TGTGCCACCAGCAGAGATTGGGGGACAAAAGAGACCCAGTACTTC. Using reference TRBV15 and TRBJ2-5 for the parts outside the CDR3, the full variable domain is DAMVIQNPRYQVTQFGKPVTLSCSQTLNHNVMYWYQQKSSQAPKLLFHYYDKDFNNEADTPDNFQSRRPNTSFCFLDIRSPGLGDTAMYLCATSRDWGTKETQYFGPGTRLLVL.